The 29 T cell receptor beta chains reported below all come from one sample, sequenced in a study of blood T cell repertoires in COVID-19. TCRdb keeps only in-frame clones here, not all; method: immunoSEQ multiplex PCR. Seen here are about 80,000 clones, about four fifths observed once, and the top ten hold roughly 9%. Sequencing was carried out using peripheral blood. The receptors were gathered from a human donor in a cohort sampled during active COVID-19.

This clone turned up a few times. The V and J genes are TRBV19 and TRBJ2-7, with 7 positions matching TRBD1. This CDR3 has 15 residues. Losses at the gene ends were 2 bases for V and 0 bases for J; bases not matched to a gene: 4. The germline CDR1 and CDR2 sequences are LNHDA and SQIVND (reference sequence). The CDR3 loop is CASSISGTVSYEQYF. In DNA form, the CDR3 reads TGTGCCAGTAGTATATCCGGGACAGTCTCCTACGAGCAGTACTTC.

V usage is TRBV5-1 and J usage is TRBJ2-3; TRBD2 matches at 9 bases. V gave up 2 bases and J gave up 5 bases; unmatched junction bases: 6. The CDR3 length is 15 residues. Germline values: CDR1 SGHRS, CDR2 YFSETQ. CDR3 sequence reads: CASSFRGGAGDTQYF. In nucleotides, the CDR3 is TGCGCCAGCAGCTTCCGCGGGGGGGCCGGAGATACGCAGTATTTT.

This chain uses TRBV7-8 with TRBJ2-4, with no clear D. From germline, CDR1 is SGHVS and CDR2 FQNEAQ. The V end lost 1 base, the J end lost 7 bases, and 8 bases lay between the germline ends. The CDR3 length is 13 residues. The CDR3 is CASSLGAPNIQYF. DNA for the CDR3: TGTGCCAGCAGCTTAGGGGCCCCCAACATTCAGTACTTC.

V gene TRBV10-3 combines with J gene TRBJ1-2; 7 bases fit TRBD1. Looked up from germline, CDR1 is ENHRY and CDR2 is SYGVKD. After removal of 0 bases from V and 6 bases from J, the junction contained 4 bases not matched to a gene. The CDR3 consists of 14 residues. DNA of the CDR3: TGTGCCATCAGTGAGTCGACAGGGAAGGATGGCTACACCTTC. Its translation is CAISESTGKDGYTF.

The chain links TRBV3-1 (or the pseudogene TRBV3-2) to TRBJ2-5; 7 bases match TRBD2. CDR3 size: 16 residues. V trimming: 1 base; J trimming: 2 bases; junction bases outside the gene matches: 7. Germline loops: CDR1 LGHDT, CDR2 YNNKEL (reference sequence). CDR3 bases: TGTGCCAGCAGCCAAGGGGGAGGGGTCACACAAGAGACCCAGTACTTC. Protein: CASSQGGGVTQETQYF.

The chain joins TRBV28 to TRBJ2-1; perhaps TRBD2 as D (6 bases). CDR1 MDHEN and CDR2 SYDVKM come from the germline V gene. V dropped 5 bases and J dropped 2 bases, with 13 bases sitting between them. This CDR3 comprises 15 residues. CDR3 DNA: TGTGCCAGCAGTCGCGGCGGGGAGCCCTACAATGAGCAGTTCTTC. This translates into CASSRGGEPYNEQFF.

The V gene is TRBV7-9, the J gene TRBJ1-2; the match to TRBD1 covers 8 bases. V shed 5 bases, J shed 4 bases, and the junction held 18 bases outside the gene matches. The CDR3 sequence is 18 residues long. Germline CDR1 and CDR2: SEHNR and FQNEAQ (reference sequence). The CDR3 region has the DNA TGTGCCAGCAGCCGACTCCGGGACAGGCTGTACTCTAGCTATGGCTACACCTTC. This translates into CASSRLRDRLYSSYGYTF.

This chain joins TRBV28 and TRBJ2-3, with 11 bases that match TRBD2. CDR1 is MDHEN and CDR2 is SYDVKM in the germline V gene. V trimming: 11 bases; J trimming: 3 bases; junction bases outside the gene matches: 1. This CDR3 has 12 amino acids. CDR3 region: CAGTSGTDTQYF. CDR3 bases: TGTGCCGGGACTAGCGGAACAGATACGCAGTATTTT.

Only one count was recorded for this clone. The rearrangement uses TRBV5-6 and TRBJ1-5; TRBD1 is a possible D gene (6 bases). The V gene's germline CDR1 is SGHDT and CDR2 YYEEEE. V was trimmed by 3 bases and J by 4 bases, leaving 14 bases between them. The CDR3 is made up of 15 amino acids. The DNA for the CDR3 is TGTGCCAGCAGCTCGTGGGGGGGGCAAAATCAGCCCCAGCATTTT. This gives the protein CASSSWGGQNQPQHF.

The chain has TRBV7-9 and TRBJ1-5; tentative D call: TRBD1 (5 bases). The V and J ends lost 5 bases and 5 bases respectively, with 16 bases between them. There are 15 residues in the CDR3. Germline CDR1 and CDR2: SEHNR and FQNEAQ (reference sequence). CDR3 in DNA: TGTGCCAGCAGCGCAGCGGAGGGGACTCATCAGCCCCAGCATTTT. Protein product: CASSAAEGTHQPQHF.

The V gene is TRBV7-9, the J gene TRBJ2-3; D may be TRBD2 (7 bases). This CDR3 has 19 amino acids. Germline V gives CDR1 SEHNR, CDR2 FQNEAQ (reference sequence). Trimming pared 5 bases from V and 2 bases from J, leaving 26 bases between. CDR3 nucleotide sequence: TGTGCCAGCAGCCCCACGACGGGGGGCGGGGTATCTACCACAGATACGCAGTATTTT. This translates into CASSPTTGGGVSTTDTQYF. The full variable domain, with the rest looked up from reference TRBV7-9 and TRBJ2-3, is DTGVSQNPRHKITKRGQNVTFRCDPISEHNRLYWYRQTLGQGPEFLTYFQNEAQLEKSRLLSDRFSAERPKGSFSTLEIQRTEQGDSAMYLCASSPTTGGGVSTTDTQYFGPGTRLTVL.

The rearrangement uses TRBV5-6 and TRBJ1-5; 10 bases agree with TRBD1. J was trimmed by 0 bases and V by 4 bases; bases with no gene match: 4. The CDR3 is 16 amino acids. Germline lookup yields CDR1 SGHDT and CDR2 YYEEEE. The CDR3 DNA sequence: TGTGCCAGCAGCGCGGACAGGGGGGCTAGCAATCAGCCCCAGCATTTT. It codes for CASSADRGASNQPQHF.

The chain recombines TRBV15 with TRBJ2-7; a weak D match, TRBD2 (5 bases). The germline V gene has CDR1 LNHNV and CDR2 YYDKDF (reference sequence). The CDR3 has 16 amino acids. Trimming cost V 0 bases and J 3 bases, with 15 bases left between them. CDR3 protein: CATSRDWRFSHYEQYF. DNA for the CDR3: TGTGCCACCAGCAGAGATTGGAGGTTTAGCCACTACGAGCAGTACTTC.

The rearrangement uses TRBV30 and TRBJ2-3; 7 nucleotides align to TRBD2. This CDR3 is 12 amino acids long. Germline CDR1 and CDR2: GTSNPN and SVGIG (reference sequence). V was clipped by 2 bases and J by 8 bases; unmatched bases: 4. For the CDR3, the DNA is TGTGCCTGGAGTTCCCCGGGGGGTACGCAGTATTTT. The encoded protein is CAWSSPGGTQYF.

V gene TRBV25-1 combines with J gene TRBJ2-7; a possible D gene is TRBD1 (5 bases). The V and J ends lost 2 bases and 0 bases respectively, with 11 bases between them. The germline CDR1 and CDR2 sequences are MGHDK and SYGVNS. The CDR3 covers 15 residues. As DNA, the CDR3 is TGTGCCAGCAGTGAACCCGACAGTTTCTCCTACGAGCAGTACTTC. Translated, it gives CASSEPDSFSYEQYF.

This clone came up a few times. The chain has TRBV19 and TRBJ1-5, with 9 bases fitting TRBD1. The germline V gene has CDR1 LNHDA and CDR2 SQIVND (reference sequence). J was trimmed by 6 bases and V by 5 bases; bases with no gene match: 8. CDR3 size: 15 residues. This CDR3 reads CASSARDRVGQPQHF. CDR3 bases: TGTGCCAGTAGTGCCCGGGACAGGGTGGGTCAGCCCCAGCATTTT.

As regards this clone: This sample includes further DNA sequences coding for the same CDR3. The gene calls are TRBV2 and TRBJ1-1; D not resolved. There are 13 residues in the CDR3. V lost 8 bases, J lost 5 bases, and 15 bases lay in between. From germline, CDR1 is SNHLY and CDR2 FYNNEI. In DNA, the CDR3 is TGTGCCAGCCGTCTGGAGACGGTAACTGAAGCTTTCTTT. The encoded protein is CASRLETVTEAFF.

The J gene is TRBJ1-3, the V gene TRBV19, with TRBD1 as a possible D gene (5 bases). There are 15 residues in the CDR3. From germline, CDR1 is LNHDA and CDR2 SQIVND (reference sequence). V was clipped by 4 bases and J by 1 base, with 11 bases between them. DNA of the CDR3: TGTGCCAGTAGTACCCAGGGTCCGTCTGGAAACACCATATATTTT. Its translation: CASSTQGPSGNTIYF.

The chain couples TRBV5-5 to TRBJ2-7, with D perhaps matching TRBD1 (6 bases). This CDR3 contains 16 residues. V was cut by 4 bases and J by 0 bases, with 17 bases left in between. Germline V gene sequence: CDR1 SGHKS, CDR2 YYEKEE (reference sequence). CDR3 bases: TGTGCCAGCAGCCTAGAGGGTGGGGGCAACTCCTACGAGCAGTACTTC. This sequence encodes CASSLEGGGNSYEQYF.

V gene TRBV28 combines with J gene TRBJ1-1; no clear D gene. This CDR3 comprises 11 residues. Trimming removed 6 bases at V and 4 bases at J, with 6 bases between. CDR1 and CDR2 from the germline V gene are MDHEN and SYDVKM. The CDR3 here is CASRSITEAFF. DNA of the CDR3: TGTGCCAGCAGGTCTATCACTGAAGCTTTCTTT.

The CDR3 loop reads CASGNSPLHF. The CDR3 nucleotides read TGTGCCAGCGGCAATTCACCCCTCCACTTT. The rearrangement joins TRBV4-2 to TRBJ1-6; no definite D call. The germline V gene has CDR1 LGHNA and CDR2 YNFKEQ. CDR3 length: 10 amino acids. The V gene lost 8 bases and the J gene lost 7 bases, with 3 bases spanning the gap.

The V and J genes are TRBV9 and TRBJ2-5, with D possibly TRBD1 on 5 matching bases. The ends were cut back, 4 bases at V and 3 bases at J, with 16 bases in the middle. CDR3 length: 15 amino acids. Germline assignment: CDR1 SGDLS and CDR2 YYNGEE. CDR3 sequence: CASSPSLGAEETQYF. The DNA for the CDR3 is TGTGCCAGCAGCCCAAGCCTAGGGGCGGAAGAGACCCAGTACTTC.

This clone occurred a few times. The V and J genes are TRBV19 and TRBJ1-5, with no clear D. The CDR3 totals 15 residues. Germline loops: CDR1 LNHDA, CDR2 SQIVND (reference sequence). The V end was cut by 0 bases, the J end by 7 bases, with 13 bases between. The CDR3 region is CASSIEAAPGQPQHF. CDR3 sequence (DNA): TGTGCCAGTAGTATAGAGGCCGCCCCGGGGCAGCCCCAGCATTTT. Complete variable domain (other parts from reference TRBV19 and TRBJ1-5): DGGITQSPKYLFRKEGQNVTLSCEQNLNHDAMYWYRQDPGQGLRLIYYSQIVNDFQKGDIAEGYSVSREKKESFPLTVTSAQKNPTAFYLCASSIEAAPGQPQHFGDGTRLSIL.

The CDR3 region is CSVAPRGGQETQYF. The CDR3 DNA sequence: TGCAGCGTTGCCCCCAGAGGGGGTCAAGAGACCCAGTACTTC. V is TRBV29-1 and J is TRBJ2-5, with D possibly being TRBD1 (6 bases). This CDR3 has 14 amino acids. Between the trimmed V and J ends, which lost 4 bases and 2 bases, there was a span of 14 bases. Germline V CDR1 and CDR2: SQVTM, ANQGSEA.

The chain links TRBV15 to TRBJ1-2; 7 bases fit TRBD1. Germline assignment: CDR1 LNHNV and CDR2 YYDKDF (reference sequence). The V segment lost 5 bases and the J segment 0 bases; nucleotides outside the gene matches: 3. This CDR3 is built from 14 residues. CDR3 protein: CATSADRTNYGYTF. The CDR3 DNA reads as TGTGCCACCAGCGCGGACAGGACTAACTATGGCTACACCTTC.

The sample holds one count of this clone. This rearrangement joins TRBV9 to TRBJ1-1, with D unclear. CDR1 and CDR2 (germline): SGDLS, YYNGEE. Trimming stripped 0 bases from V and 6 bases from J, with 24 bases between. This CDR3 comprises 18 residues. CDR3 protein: CASSVGASPGGFGSEAFF. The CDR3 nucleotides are TGTGCCAGCAGCGTAGGGGCCAGCCCTGGTGGGTTTGGGTCTGAAGCTTTCTTT.

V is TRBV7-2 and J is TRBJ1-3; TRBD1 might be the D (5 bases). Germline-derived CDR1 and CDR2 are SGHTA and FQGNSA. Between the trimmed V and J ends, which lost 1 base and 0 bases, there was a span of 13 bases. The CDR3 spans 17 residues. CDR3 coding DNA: TGTGCCAGCAGCTTAGATTGGGGGGGGGTCTCTGGAAACACCATATATTTT. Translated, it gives CASSLDWGGVSGNTIYF.

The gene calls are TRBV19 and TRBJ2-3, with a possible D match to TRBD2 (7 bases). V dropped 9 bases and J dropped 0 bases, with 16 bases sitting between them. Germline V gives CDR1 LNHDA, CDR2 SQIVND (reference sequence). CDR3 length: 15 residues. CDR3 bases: TGTGCCAGCCGCCGGGGAGGGGGGAGCACAGATACGCAGTATTTT. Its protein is CASRRGGGSTDTQYF.

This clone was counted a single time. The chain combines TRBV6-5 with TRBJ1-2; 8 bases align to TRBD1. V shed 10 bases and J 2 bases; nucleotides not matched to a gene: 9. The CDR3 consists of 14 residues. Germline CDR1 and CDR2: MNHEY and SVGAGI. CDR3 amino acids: CATSQGAKNYGYTF. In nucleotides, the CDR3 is TGTGCCACTTCCCAGGGGGCGAAGAACTATGGCTACACCTTC.